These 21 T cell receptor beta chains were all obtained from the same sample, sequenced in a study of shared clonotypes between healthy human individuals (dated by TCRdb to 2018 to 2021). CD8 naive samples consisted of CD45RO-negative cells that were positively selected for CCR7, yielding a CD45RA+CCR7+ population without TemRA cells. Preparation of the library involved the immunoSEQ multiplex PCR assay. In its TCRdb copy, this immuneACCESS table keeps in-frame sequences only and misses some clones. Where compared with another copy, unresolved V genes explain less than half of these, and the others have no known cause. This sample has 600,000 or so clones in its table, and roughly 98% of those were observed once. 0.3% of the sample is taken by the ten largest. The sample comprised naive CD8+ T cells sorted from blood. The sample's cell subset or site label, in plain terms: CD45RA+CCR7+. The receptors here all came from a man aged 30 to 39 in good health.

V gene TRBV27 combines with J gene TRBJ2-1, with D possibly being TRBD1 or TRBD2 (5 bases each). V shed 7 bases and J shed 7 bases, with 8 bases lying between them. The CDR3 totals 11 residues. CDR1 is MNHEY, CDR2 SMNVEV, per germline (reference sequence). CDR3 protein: CASMRGNEQFF. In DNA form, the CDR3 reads TGTGCCAGCATGAGGGGTAATGAGCAGTTCTTC.

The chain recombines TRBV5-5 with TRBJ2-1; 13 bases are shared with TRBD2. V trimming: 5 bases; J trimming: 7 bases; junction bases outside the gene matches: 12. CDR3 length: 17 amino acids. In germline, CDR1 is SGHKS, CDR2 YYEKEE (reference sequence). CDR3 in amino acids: CASSFGLAGALGNEQFF. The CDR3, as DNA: TGTGCCAGCAGTTTCGGACTAGCGGGAGCCCTAGGTAATGAGCAGTTCTTC.

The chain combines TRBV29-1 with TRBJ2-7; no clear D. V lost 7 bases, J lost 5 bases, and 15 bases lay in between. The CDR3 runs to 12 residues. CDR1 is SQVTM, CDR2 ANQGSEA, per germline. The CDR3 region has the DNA TGCAGCGCCTATGGGGATGGGAACGAGCAGTACTTC. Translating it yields CSAYGDGNEQYF.

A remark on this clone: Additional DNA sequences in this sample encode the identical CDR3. Written as DNA, the CDR3 is TGTGCCAGCAGTTTTTTGGGGAATGAGCAGTTCTTC. As protein: CASSFLGNEQFF. The gene calls are TRBV27 and TRBJ2-1; D is unresolved. Trimming removed 3 bases at V and 7 bases at J, with 7 bases between. The length of the CDR3 is 12 residues. Germline CDR1 reads MNHEY; CDR2 reads SMNVEV (reference sequence).

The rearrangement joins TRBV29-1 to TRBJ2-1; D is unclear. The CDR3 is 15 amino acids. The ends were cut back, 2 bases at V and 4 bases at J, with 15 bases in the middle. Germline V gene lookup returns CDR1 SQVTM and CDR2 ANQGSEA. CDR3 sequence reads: CSVELVSYGYNEQFF. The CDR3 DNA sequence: TGCAGCGTTGAACTTGTGAGCTATGGGTACAATGAGCAGTTCTTC.

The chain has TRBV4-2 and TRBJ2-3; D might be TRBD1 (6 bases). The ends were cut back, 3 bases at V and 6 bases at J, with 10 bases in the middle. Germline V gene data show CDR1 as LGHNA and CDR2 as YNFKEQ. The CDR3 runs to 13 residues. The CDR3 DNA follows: TGTGCCAGCAGCCACCCGAGGGGGGATACGCAGTATTTT. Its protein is CASSHPRGDTQYF.

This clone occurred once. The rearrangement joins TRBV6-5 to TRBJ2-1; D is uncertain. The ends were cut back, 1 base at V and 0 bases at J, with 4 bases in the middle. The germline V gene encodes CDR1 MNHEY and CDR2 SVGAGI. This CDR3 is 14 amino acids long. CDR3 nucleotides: TGTGCCAGCAGTTACTATAGCTCCTACAATGAGCAGTTCTTC. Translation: CASSYYSSYNEQFF.

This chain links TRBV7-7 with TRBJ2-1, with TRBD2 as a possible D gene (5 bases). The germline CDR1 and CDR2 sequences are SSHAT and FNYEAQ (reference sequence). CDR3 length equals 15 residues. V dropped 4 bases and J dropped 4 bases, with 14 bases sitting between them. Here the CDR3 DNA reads TGTGCCAGCAGCTCCGGGCCCAGACTATACAATGAGCAGTTCTTC. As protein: CASSSGPRLYNEQFF.

CDR3: CASSPRGFTGELFF. CDR3 DNA: TGTGCCAGCAGCCCCCGGGGGTTTACCGGGGAGCTGTTTTTT. The V call is TRBV7-9, the J call TRBJ2-2, with a weak D call TRBD2 (6 bases). The CDR3 runs 14 residues. Trimming stripped 5 bases from V and 5 bases from J, with 12 bases between. Germline CDR1 and CDR2: SEHNR and FQNEAQ (reference sequence).

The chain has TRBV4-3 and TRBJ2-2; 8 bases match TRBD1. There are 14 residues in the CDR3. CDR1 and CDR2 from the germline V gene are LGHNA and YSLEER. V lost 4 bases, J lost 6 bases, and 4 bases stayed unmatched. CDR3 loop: CASSLQGAPGELFF. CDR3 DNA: TGCGCCAGCAGCCTCCAGGGGGCCCCCGGGGAGCTGTTTTTT.

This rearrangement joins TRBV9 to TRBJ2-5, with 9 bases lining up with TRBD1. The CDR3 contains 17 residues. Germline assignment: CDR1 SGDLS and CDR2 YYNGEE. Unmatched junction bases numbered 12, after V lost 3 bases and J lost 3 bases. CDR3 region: CASSDGDRVLSEETQYF. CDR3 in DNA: TGTGCCAGCAGCGATGGGGACAGGGTCTTGTCTGAAGAGACCCAGTACTTC.

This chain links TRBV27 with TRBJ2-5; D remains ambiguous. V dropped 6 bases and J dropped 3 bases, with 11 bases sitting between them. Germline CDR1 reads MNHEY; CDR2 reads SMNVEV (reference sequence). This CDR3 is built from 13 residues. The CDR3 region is CASRPSTEETQYF. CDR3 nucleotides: TGTGCCAGCAGACCCTCGACGGAAGAGACCCAGTACTTC.

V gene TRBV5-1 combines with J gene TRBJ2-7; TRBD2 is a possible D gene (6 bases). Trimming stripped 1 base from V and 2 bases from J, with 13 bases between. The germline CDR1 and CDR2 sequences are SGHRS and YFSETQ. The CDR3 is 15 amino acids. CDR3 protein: CASSLFAGRTYEQYF. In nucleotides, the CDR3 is TGCGCCAGCAGCTTGTTCGCGGGACGGACCTACGAGCAGTACTTC.

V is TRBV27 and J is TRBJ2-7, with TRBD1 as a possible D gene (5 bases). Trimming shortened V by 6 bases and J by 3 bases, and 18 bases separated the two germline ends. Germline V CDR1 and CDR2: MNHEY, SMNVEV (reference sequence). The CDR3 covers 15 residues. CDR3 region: CASSQDSQGNYEQYF. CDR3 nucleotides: TGTGCCAGCAGCCAAGATTCGCAGGGTAACTACGAGCAGTACTTC.

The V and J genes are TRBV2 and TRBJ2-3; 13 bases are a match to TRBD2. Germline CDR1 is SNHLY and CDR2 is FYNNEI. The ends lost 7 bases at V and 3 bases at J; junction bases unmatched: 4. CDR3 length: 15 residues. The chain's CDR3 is CASIGLAGATDTQYF. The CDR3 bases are TGTGCCAGCATTGGACTAGCGGGAGCTACAGATACGCAGTATTTT. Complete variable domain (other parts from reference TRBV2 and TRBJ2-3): EPEVTQTPSHQVTQMGQEVILRCVPISNHLYFYWYRQILGQKVEFLVSFYNNEISEKSEIFDDQFSVERPDGSNFTLKIRSTKLEDSAMYFCASIGLAGATDTQYFGPGTRLTVL.

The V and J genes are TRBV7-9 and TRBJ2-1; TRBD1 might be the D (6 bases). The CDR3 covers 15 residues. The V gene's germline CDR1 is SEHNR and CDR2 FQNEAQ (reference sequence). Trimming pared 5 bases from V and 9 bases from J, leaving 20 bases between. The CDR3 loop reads CASSLGVQGGGEQFF. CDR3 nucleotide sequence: TGTGCCAGCAGCCTAGGCGTACAGGGCGGCGGTGAGCAGTTCTTC. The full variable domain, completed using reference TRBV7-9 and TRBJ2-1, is DTGVSQNPRHKITKRGQNVTFRCDPISEHNRLYWYRQTLGQGPEFLTYFQNEAQLEKSRLLSDRFSAERPKGSFSTLEIQRTEQGDSAMYLCASSLGVQGGGEQFFGPGTRLTVL.

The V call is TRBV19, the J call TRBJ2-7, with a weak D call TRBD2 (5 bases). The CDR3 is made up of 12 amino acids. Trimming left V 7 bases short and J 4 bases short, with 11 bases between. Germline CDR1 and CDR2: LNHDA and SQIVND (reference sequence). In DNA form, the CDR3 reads TGTGCCAGTACGGATAGCGCGTACGAGCAGTACTTC. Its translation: CASTDSAYEQYF.

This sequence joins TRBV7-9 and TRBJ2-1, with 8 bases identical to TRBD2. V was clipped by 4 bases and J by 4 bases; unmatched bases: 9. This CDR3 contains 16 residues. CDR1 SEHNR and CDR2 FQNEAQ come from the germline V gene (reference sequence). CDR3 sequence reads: CASSWETGGTYNEQFF. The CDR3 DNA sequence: TGTGCCAGCAGCTGGGAGACGGGGGGGACTTACAATGAGCAGTTCTTC. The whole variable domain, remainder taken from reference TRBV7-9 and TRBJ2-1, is DTGVSQNPRHKITKRGQNVTFRCDPISEHNRLYWYRQTLGQGPEFLTYFQNEAQLEKSRLLSDRFSAERPKGSFSTLEIQRTEQGDSAMYLCASSWETGGTYNEQFFGPGTRLTVL.

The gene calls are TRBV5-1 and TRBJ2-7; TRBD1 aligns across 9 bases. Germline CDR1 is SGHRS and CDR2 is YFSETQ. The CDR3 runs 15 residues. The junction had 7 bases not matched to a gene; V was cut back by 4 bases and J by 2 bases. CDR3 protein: CASSPGQGKPYEQYF. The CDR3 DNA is TGCGCCAGCAGCCCCGGACAGGGGAAACCCTACGAGCAGTACTTC.

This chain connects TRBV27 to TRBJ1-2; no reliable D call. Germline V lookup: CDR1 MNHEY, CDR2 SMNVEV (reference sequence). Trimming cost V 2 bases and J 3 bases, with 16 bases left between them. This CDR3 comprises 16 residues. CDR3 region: CASSLSLGRKYYGYTF. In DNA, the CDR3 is TGTGCCAGCAGTTTAAGTCTGGGCAGAAAGTACTATGGCTACACCTTC.

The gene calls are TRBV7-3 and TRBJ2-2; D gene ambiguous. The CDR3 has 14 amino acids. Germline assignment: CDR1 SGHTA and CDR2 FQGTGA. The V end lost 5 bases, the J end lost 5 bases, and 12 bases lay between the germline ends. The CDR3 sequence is CASSPAMGTGELFF. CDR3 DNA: TGTGCCAGCAGCCCGGCCATGGGTACCGGGGAGCTGTTTTTT.